Listed below are T cell receptor beta chains from one sample, sequenced in a study of blood T cell repertoires in COVID-19. Sequencing was performed with immunoSEQ multiplex PCR; in TCRdb, only in-frame clones are kept and a portion is missing. The sample shows 13,000 or so clones, under 80% of them seen only once. Input material: peripheral blood. All receptors come from an elderly woman with acute or convalescent COVID-19. The CDR3 runs from the conserved cysteine through the conserved F or W. Fields, in order: V gene, CDR3 length, J gene, clone size, D gene, CDR3 protein, CDR3 DNA. A D gene is named only where the DNA matches it firmly. Clone size is not always given. Where it is, it says once, few, many or a class for expanded clones.

TRBV5-4,13,TRBJ2-7,few,TRBD1,CASSSDRTYEQYF,TGTGCCAGCAGTTCGGACAGGACCTACGAGCAGTACTTC
TRBV5-6,15,TRBJ1-5,.,.,CASSSRGGYNQPQHF,TGTGCCAGCAGCTCCCGCGGGGGGTACAATCAGCCCCAGCATTTT
TRBV5-4,17,TRBJ2-2,.,TRBD2,CASSQRTSGGFSGELFF,TGTGCCAGCAGCCAACGGACTAGCGGGGGGTTTAGCGGGGAGCTGTTTTTT
TRBV15,19,TRBJ1-2,.,.,CATSRDPRHPQGTQYGYTF,TGTGCCACCAGCAGAGATCCTAGACATCCCCAGGGGACCCAGTATGGCTACACCTTC
TRBV27,14,TRBJ1-5,.,TRBD1,CASSDDRDNQPQHF,TGTGCCAGCAGCGACGACAGGGACAATCAGCCCCAGCATTTT
TRBV11-3,14,TRBJ2-7,.,.,CASSPQRGSYEQYF,TGTGCCAGCAGCCCCCAAAGGGGTTCCTACGAGCAGTACTTC
TRBV12-5,14,TRBJ1-5,few,.,CASGLGRGNQPQHF,TGTGCTAGTGGTTTGGGAAGGGGGAATCAGCCCCAGCATTTT
TRBV4-1,17,TRBJ2-5,.,.,CASSQDPRGVSQETQYF,TGCGCCAGCAGCCAAGATCCCAGGGGAGTAAGCCAAGAGACCCAGTACTTC
TRBV3-1/TRBV3-2,15,TRBJ2-1,.,.,CASSLTGGGYNEQFF,TGTGCCAGCAGCCTGACAGGAGGCGGGTACAATGAGCAGTTCTTC
TRBV6-5,14,TRBJ2-5,.,TRBD2,CASSSSGAQETQYF,TGTGCCAGCAGTTCTAGCGGGGCCCAAGAGACCCAGTACTTC
TRBV6-1,14,TRBJ2-7,.,TRBD1,CASSDQTGPYEQYF,TGTGCCAGCAGTGATCAGACAGGGCCCTACGAGCAGTACTTC
TRBV2,13,TRBJ1-1,.,.,CASRGAPNTEAFF,TGTGCCAGCAGGGGGGCCCCGAACACTGAAGCTTTCTTT
TRBV5-1,16,TRBJ2-2,.,TRBD1,CASSFLGQSNTGELFF,TGCGCCAGCAGCTTCCTGGGACAGTCGAACACCGGGGAGCTGTTTTTT
TRBV7-3,15,TRBJ2-1,.,TRBD2,CASSPSGGGSNEQFF,TGTGCCAGCAGCCCCAGCGGGGGTGGAAGCAATGAGCAGTTCTTC
TRBV12-3/TRBV12-4,13,TRBJ2-5,.,.,CASSLSSQETQYF,TGTGCCAGCAGTTTGTCCAGCCAAGAGACCCAGTACTTC
TRBV11-2,14,TRBJ2-5,.,.,CASSPRLYRETQYF,TGTGCCAGCAGCCCTAGGCTGTACCGGGAGACCCAGTACTTC
TRBV28,14,TRBJ1-1,.,TRBD1,CASSSGQGNTEAFF,TGTGCCAGCAGCAGCGGACAGGGGAACACTGAAGCTTTCTTT
TRBV10-1,14,TRBJ1-2,.,.,CASSESHRGYGYTF,TGCGCCAGCAGTGAATCCCACCGGGGCTATGGCTACACCTTC
TRBV6-5,15,TRBJ1-2,.,.,CASSYFGGGNYGYTF,TGTGCCAGCAGTTACTTTGGGGGAGGGAACTATGGCTACACCTTC
TRBV5-4,14,TRBJ1-1,.,.,CASSLAGEGTEAFF,TGTGCCAGCAGCTTGGCGGGCGAGGGCACTGAAGCTTTCTTT
TRBV6-4,12,TRBJ2-1,.,.,CASTEGLNEQFF,TGTGCCAGCACAGAGGGACTCAATGAGCAGTTCTTC
TRBV7-9,14,TRBJ1-1,.,TRBD1,CASSFASGQTEAFF,TGTGCCAGCAGCTTCGCCTCGGGACAGACTGAAGCTTTCTTT
TRBV4-2,18,TRBJ2-1,.,TRBD2,CASSQDASGGAFYNEQFF,TGTGCCAGCAGCCAAGATGCGAGCGGGGGGGCCTTCTACAATGAGCAGTTCTTC
TRBV5-1,16,TRBJ1-2,.,.,CASSLNAGGQGNGYTF,TGCGCCAGCAGCTTGAACGCTGGGGGCCAGGGGAATGGCTACACCTTC
TRBV19,19,TRBJ2-4,.,TRBD1,CASTPGGTGGLTFKNIQYF,TGTGCCAGTACCCCAGGTGGGACAGGGGGACTAACTTTCAAAAACATTCAGTACTTC
TRBV11-2,16,TRBJ1-2,once,TRBD1,CASSLKYGDSVYGYTF,TGTGCCAGCAGCTTAAAGTATGGGGACAGCGTATATGGCTACACCTTC
TRBV11-1,15,TRBJ1-1,.,TRBD1,CASSLAPDRGTEAFF,TGTGCCAGCAGCTTAGCCCCTGACAGGGGCACTGAAGCTTTCTTT
TRBV11-3,13,TRBJ2-1,.,.,CASSLDQYNEQFF,TGTGCCAGCAGCTTAGACCAGTACAATGAGCAGTTCTTC
TRBV7-8,14,TRBJ1-2,once,TRBD1,CASSMGQGNYGYTF,TGTGCCAGCAGCATGGGACAGGGTAACTATGGCTACACCTTC
TRBV13,12,TRBJ2-7,.,.,CASSYSSYEQYF,TGTGCCAGCAGCTATAGCTCCTACGAGCAGTACTTC
TRBV10-3,15,TRBJ2-3,.,.,CAISGVQGLTDTQYF,TGTGCCATCAGTGGAGTCCAGGGGTTAACAGATACGCAGTATTTT
TRBV2,14,TRBJ2-7,few,.,CASSERQVRYEQYF,TGTGCCAGCAGTGAAAGGCAGGTTCGGTACGAGCAGTACTTC
TRBV10-2,15,TRBJ2-1,.,.,CASSEQGSSYNEQFF,TGCGCCAGCAGTGAACAGGGCAGCTCCTACAATGAGCAGTTCTTC
TRBV28,15,TRBJ2-3,.,.,CASSVSQAATDTQYF,TGTGCCAGCAGCGTGAGCCAGGCAGCCACAGATACGCAGTATTTT
TRBV28,15,TRBJ2-5,.,TRBD1,CASSLAGQAQETQYF,TGTGCCAGCAGTTTAGCCGGACAGGCTCAAGAGACCCAGTACTTC
TRBV19,19,TRBJ1-1,.,.,CASISRGLSRGGLNTEAFF,TGTGCCAGCATCTCAAGGGGATTGTCTAGAGGTGGGCTGAACACTGAAGCTTTCTTT
TRBV4-2,13,TRBJ1-1,.,.,CASSQDDYREAFF,TGTGCCAGCAGCCAAGACGATTACAGGGAAGCTTTCTTT
TRBV19,14,TRBJ2-7,.,TRBD2,CASSINSGIVEQYF,TGTGCCAGTAGTATTAACAGCGGGATAGTAGAGCAGTACTTC
TRBV3-1/TRBV3-2,14,TRBJ2-5,.,TRBD1,CASSDGQGKETQYF,TGTGCCAGCAGCGATGGACAGGGGAAAGAGACCCAGTACTTC
TRBV18,14,TRBJ2-7,.,TRBD2,CASSPRDYSYEQYF,TGTGCCAGCTCACCCCGGGACTACTCCTACGAGCAGTACTTC
TRBV9,15,TRBJ1-3,.,.,CASSHPGEGGNTIYF,TGTGCCAGCAGCCATCCGGGTGAGGGTGGAAACACCATATATTTT
TRBV9,13,TRBJ2-3,.,.,CASSALRADTQYF,TGTGCCAGCAGCGCCCTTCGCGCAGATACGCAGTATTTT
TRBV6-5,14,TRBJ1-1,.,.,CASTPFRGVIEAFF,TGTGCCAGCACCCCATTCAGGGGAGTGATAGAAGCTTTCTTT
TRBV7-7,16,TRBJ2-1,.,TRBD2,CASSLAALAERNEQFF,TGTGCCAGCAGCTTAGCGGCACTAGCGGAACGCAATGAGCAGTTCTTC
TRBV30,15,TRBJ2-5,.,TRBD2,CAWSVAAGGLKTQYF,TGTGCCTGGAGTGTAGCGGCGGGGGGGCTTAAGACCCAGTACTTC
TRBV29-1,13,TRBJ1-6,few,.,CSVELREGSPLHF,TGCAGCGTTGAGCTTCGGGAGGGGTCACCCCTCCACTTT
TRBV12-3/TRBV12-4,13,TRBJ1-1,.,.,CASSQQMNTEAFF,TGTGCCAGCAGCCAACAGATGAACACTGAAGCTTTCTTT
TRBV28,14,TRBJ1-2,.,.,CASSLSQTEAGYTF,TGTGCCAGCAGTTTGAGTCAGACCGAGGCTGGCTACACCTTC
TRBV6-2/TRBV6-3,17,TRBJ2-3,.,.,CASSYSRAGARKDTQYF,TGTGCCAGCAGTTACTCTCGGGCGGGGGCCCGCAAGGATACGCAGTATTTT